Below are 11 T cell receptor beta chains sequenced from a single sample in a study of blood T cell repertoires in COVID-19. Repertoires were generated with immunoSEQ multiplex PCR, while TCRdb's copy carries only in-frame clones and drops some. The table includes hundreds of thousands of clones, around 87% detected once. Specimen: peripheral blood. The origin of the receptors is an older man with acute or convalescent COVID-19.

The chain carries TRBV18 and TRBJ1-1; D possibly corresponds to TRBD1 (6 bases). The CDR3 has 16 amino acids. V was clipped by 0 bases and J by 0 bases, with 11 bases between them. Germline loops: CDR1 KGHSH, CDR2 LQKENI. CDR3 residues: CASSPPGRGLNTEAFF. CDR3 nucleotides: TGTGCCAGCTCACCACCGGGCAGGGGACTGAACACTGAAGCTTTCTTT.

The chain recombines TRBV28 with TRBJ2-3; 7 bases match TRBD2. Germline values: CDR1 MDHEN, CDR2 SYDVKM. CDR3 length: 16 residues. Germline trimming cut 2 bases from V and 1 base from J; bases unmatched to any gene: 6. The CDR3 region has the DNA TGTGCCAGCAGTTTACGGGCGGGAGCTGGCACAGATACGCAGTATTTT. Translation: CASSLRAGAGTDTQYF. The full variable domain, rest sourced from reference TRBV28 and TRBJ2-3, is DVKVTQSSRYLVKRTGEKVFLECVQDMDHENMFWYRQDPGLGLRLIYFSYDVKMKEKGDIPEGYSVSREKKERFSLILESASTNQTSMYLCASSLRAGAGTDTQYFGPGTRLTVL.

The chain is built from TRBV15 and TRBJ2-5; tentative D call: TRBD1 (6 bases). Germline values: CDR1 LNHNV, CDR2 YYDKDF (reference sequence). V was pared by 0 bases and J by 6 bases, with 8 bases between. CDR3 size: 13 residues. Here the CDR3 DNA reads TGTGCCACCAGCAGAGACAGGGGACAGACCCAGTACTTC. Translating it yields CATSRDRGQTQYF. The full variable domain, completed using reference TRBV15 and TRBJ2-5, is DAMVIQNPRYQVTQFGKPVTLSCSQTLNHNVMYWYQQKSSQAPKLLFHYYDKDFNNEADTPDNFQSRRPNTSFCFLDIRSPGLGDTAMYLCATSRDRGQTQYFGPGTRLLVL.

J is TRBJ2-1 and V is TRBV7-6; 7 bases match TRBD1. V was pared by 5 bases and J by 6 bases, with 7 bases of the junction left unmatched. Per germline, CDR1 SGHVS and CDR2 FNYEAQ. The CDR3 is made up of 14 amino acids. For the CDR3, the DNA is TGTGCCAGCAGCCAACTTAGGGGGCCCAATGAGCAGTTCTTC. It codes for CASSQLRGPNEQFF.

CDR3 residues: CSVEDLGSGPYNEQFF. The CDR3, as DNA: TGCAGCGTTGAAGATCTGGGTAGCGGACCCTACAATGAGCAGTTCTTC. The chain couples TRBV29-1 to TRBJ2-1; weak D call: TRBD2 (6 bases). In germline, CDR1 is SQVTM, CDR2 ANQGSEA. This CDR3 contains 16 residues. V lost 0 bases and J 2 bases, leaving 14 bases between the germline ends.

The chain has TRBV14 and TRBJ1-2; perhaps TRBD1 as D (6 bases). V lost 1 base and J 4 bases, leaving 10 bases between the germline ends. The CDR3 is 14 residues long. CDR1 and CDR2 from the germline V gene are SGHDN and FVKESK. The CDR3 nucleotides read TGTGCCAGCAGCCAAGCCAGGACAGTCTATGGCTACACCTTC. Translating it yields CASSQARTVYGYTF.

The chain carries TRBV2 and TRBJ2-5; D is unresolved. The CDR3 spans 11 residues. Trimming pared 5 bases from V and 3 bases from J, leaving 4 bases between. CDR1 is SNHLY, CDR2 FYNNEI, per germline. The CDR3 loop is CASSIEETQYF. The CDR3 DNA follows: TGTGCCAGCAGTATAGAAGAGACCCAGTACTTC.

The chain joins TRBV29-1 to TRBJ2-7; 13 bases are shared with TRBD2. Germline values: CDR1 SQVTM, CDR2 ANQGSEA. J lost 5 bases, V lost 4 bases, and 2 bases had no gene match. There are 13 residues in the CDR3. For the CDR3, the DNA is TGCAGCGTTGGACTAGCGGGAGGCAACGAGCAGTACTTC. It yields the protein CSVGLAGGNEQYF.

This clone was found once. This chain joins TRBV4-3 and TRBJ2-3; TRBD2 matches at 10 bases. CDR3 length: 19 residues. Germline CDR1 and CDR2: LGHNA and YSLEER. The V and J ends lost 1 base and 2 bases, in that order; junction bases with no gene match: 12. The DNA for the CDR3 is TGCGCCAGCAGCCAAGCCCTCCCACCCCTAGCGGGGGTCACAGATACGCAGTATTTT. Amino acids: CASSQALPPLAGVTDTQYF.

J is TRBJ2-5 and V is TRBV25-1, with D tentatively TRBD2 (6 bases). The V gene lost 5 bases and the J gene lost 5 bases, with 12 bases spanning the gap. CDR1 MGHDK and CDR2 SYGVNS come from the germline V gene. CDR3 length: 13 amino acids. In DNA form, the CDR3 reads TGTGCCAGCAGTCAGGGCGGGGTGGAGACCCAGTACTTC. It translates to CASSQGGVETQYF. The variable domain in full, with the rest retrieved from reference TRBV25-1 and TRBJ2-5, is EADIYQTPRYLVIGTGKKITLECSQTMGHDKMYWYQQDPGMELHLIHYSYGVNSTEKGDLSSESTVSRIRTEHFPLTLESARPSHTSQYLCASSQGGVETQYFGPGTRLLVL.

The V call is TRBV5-4, the J call TRBJ1-6; 12 bases are a match to TRBD1. Germline values: CDR1 SGHNT, CDR2 YYREEE (reference sequence). The CDR3 consists of 16 residues. The junction had 4 bases not matched to a gene; V was cut back by 2 bases and J by 7 bases. CDR3 sequence: CASSFPGQGANSPLHF. CDR3 bases: TGTGCCAGCAGCTTTCCGGGACAGGGGGCAAATTCACCCCTCCACTTT.